The entry that follows covers one T cell receptor beta chain sequence. This entry is derived from a study of blood T cell repertoires in COVID-19. Study-wide background: The United States, Italy and Spain supplied acute and convalescent COVID-19 samples. From T cells, B-cell-depleted T cells, or PBMCs came the material, which was cDNA or gDNA.

In the original analysis: Reference gene primers were amplified, and this amplification served to estimate nucleated cell counts. Assay used: immunoSEQ multiplex PCR; TCRdb lists only in-frame clones, some missing. D and trimming come from the DNA, and the V and J calls and clone size come from that table. Of some 250,000 clones in the sample, 88% were seen once. The CDR3 runs to 12 residues. V lost 5 bases to trimming and J lost 8 bases; unmatched junction nucleotides: 6. Per germline, CDR1 GTSNPN and CDR2 SVGIG (reference sequence). Sequencing was carried out using peripheral blood. The TCR comes from a woman between 40 and 50 years old who had recovered from COVID-19. The chain links TRBV30 to TRBJ1-5; 7 nucleotides align to TRBD1. In nucleotides, the CDR3 is TGTGCCTGGTCACAGGGGCGGGAGCCCCAGCATTTT. This codes for CAWSQGREPQHF.